This is a list of T cell receptor beta chains from one sample in a study of shared clonotypes between healthy human individuals. Using immunoSEQ multiplex PCR, the repertoire was profiled, and TCRdb retains in-frame clones only, with some absent. The table has roughly 2,300,000 clones, around 90% seen once. The sequencing sample was made of naive CD4+ T cells from PBMCs. The receptors stem from a man aged 18 to 29 in good health. Some clones in this sample may be carry-over from other donors' samples. The CDR3 runs from the conserved cysteine through the conserved F or W. Fields, in order: D gene, V gene, clone size, J gene, CDR3 protein, CDR3 DNA. The D gene is left open where the match is weak. Some rows have no size entry. The others give once, few or many, or a class for an expanded clone.

D gene: TRBD2; V gene: TRBV7-3; clone size: -; J gene: TRBJ2-1; CDR3 protein: CASSLPRLAGGYNEQFF; CDR3 DNA: TGTGCCAGCAGCCTGCCTCGACTAGCGGGAGGTTACAATGAGCAGTTCTTC
D gene: -; V gene: TRBV5-1; clone size: -; J gene: TRBJ2-7; CDR3 protein: CASSLATSRLYEQYF; CDR3 DNA: TGCGCCAGCAGCTTGGCGACTAGTAGGCTTTACGAGCAGTACTTC
D gene: -; V gene: TRBV7-9; clone size: -; J gene: TRBJ1-3; CDR3 protein: CASSFPGEDPIYF; CDR3 DNA: TGTGCCAGCAGCTTCCCAGGGGAGGACCCCATATATTTT
D gene: -; V gene: TRBV5-8; clone size: once; J gene: TRBJ2-4; CDR3 protein: CASSWKTLAKNIQYF; CDR3 DNA: TGTGCCAGCAGCTGGAAGACCCTAGCCAAAAACATTCAGTACTTC
D gene: TRBD2; V gene: TRBV7-2; clone size: -; J gene: TRBJ2-5; CDR3 protein: CASSTAGLAGGQETQYF; CDR3 DNA: TGTGCCAGCAGCACCGCTGGATTAGCGGGAGGGCAAGAGACCCAGTACTTC
D gene: -; V gene: TRBV29-1; clone size: -; J gene: TRBJ1-2; CDR3 protein: CSVDPGGWVISYGYTF; CDR3 DNA: TGCAGCGTCGATCCAGGAGGCTGGGTGATTTCCTATGGCTACACCTTC
D gene: TRBD1; V gene: TRBV7-8; clone size: -; J gene: TRBJ1-1; CDR3 protein: CASSSQGVNTEAFF; CDR3 DNA: TGTGCCAGCAGCTCCCAGGGGGTGAACACTGAAGCTTTCTTT
D gene: -; V gene: TRBV9; clone size: once; J gene: TRBJ1-2; CDR3 protein: CASSVGSTTDYGYTF; CDR3 DNA: TGTGCCAGCAGCGTAGGTAGTACGACAGACTATGGCTACACCTTC
D gene: TRBD2; V gene: TRBV11-2; clone size: -; J gene: TRBJ2-7; CDR3 protein: CASSGGVASPYEQYF; CDR3 DNA: TGTGCCAGCAGCGGGGGGGTAGCTTCCCCCTACGAGCAGTACTTC
D gene: TRBD1; V gene: TRBV2; clone size: few; J gene: TRBJ1-5; CDR3 protein: CASSETGSQPQHF; CDR3 DNA: TGTGCCAGCAGTGAGACAGGGAGTCAGCCCCAGCATTTT
D gene: -; V gene: TRBV29-1; clone size: -; J gene: TRBJ2-1; CDR3 protein: CSVSRVGANNEQFF; CDR3 DNA: TGCAGCGTTAGTAGGGTAGGGGCGAACAATGAGCAGTTCTTC
D gene: TRBD1; V gene: TRBV5-1; clone size: -; J gene: TRBJ2-1; CDR3 protein: CASSLGGQTYNEQFF; CDR3 DNA: TGCGCCAGCAGCTTGGGGGGACAGACCTACAATGAGCAGTTCTTC
D gene: TRBD2; V gene: TRBV5-4; clone size: -; J gene: TRBJ2-1; CDR3 protein: CASSPRTSGGGAGEQFF; CDR3 DNA: TGTGCCAGCAGCCCTAGGACTAGCGGAGGTGGGGCGGGGGAGCAGTTCTTC
D gene: -; V gene: TRBV5-1; clone size: -; J gene: TRBJ2-3; CDR3 protein: CASSLGYSGEDTQYF; CDR3 DNA: TGCGCCAGCAGCTTGGGCTACAGTGGGGAAGATACGCAGTATTTT
D gene: -; V gene: TRBV19; clone size: -; J gene: TRBJ2-2; CDR3 protein: CASSKYYYSAGELFF; CDR3 DNA: TGTGCCAGTAGTAAATACTACTACTCCGCCGGGGAGCTGTTTTTT
D gene: TRBD2; V gene: TRBV5-1; clone size: -; J gene: TRBJ2-1; CDR3 protein: CASSLVRELYNEQFF; CDR3 DNA: TGCGCCAGCAGCTTGGTGCGGGAGCTCTACAATGAGCAGTTCTTC
D gene: -; V gene: TRBV7-7; clone size: few; J gene: TRBJ2-5; CDR3 protein: CASSSGARETQYF; CDR3 DNA: TGTGCCAGCAGCTCCGGGGCCCGGGAGACCCAGTACTTC
D gene: TRBD1; V gene: TRBV5-4; clone size: -; J gene: TRBJ2-3; CDR3 protein: CASSLVPGTAFGDTQYF; CDR3 DNA: TGTGCCAGCAGCTTGGTACCCGGGACAGCATTTGGAGATACGCAGTATTTT
D gene: TRBD2; V gene: TRBV7-2; clone size: once; J gene: TRBJ2-6; CDR3 protein: CASSLGLAVSSGANVLTF; CDR3 DNA: TGTGCCAGCAGCCTGGGACTAGCGGTGAGCTCTGGGGCCAACGTCCTGACTTTC
D gene: -; V gene: TRBV6-6; clone size: -; J gene: TRBJ1-3; CDR3 protein: CASSYSRQGPGNTIYF; CDR3 DNA: TGTGCCAGCAGTTATTCTCGTCAGGGCCCAGGAAACACCATATATTTT
D gene: -; V gene: TRBV18; clone size: -; J gene: TRBJ2-7; CDR3 protein: CASSPRRPPEGEQYF; CDR3 DNA: TGTGCCAGCTCCCCCCGTCGGCCCCCCGAGGGCGAGCAGTACTTC
D gene: TRBD2; V gene: TRBV27; clone size: -; J gene: TRBJ2-3; CDR3 protein: CASSTGLAGLDTQYF; CDR3 DNA: TGTGCCAGCAGTACAGGACTAGCGGGGTTAGATACGCAGTATTTT
D gene: -; V gene: TRBV9; clone size: -; J gene: TRBJ1-2; CDR3 protein: CASSARVISSYGYTF; CDR3 DNA: TGTGCCAGCAGCGCCAGGGTAATCTCCTCCTATGGCTACACCTTC
D gene: TRBD1; V gene: TRBV7-9; clone size: -; J gene: TRBJ1-2; CDR3 protein: CASNPTRGRGQSGYTF; CDR3 DNA: TGTGCCAGCAACCCAACTCGGGGCAGGGGGCAAAGTGGCTACACCTTC
D gene: -; V gene: TRBV27; clone size: -; J gene: TRBJ2-3; CDR3 protein: CASTRGFTDTQYF; CDR3 DNA: TGTGCCAGCACTCGGGGCTTCACAGATACGCAGTATTTT
D gene: -; V gene: TRBV5-5; clone size: -; J gene: TRBJ1-3; CDR3 protein: CASSLEGGNTIYF; CDR3 DNA: TGTGCCAGCAGCTTGGAAGGGGGAAACACCATATATTTT
D gene: -; V gene: TRBV7-2; clone size: -; J gene: TRBJ2-1; CDR3 protein: CASSLGGERANEQFF; CDR3 DNA: TGTGCCAGCAGCTTAGGGGGGGAGAGGGCCAATGAGCAGTTCTTC
D gene: -; V gene: TRBV29-1; clone size: -; J gene: TRBJ1-5; CDR3 protein: CSVEDFVWGSDQPQHF; CDR3 DNA: TGCAGCGTTGAAGATTTTGTATGGGGATCTGATCAGCCCCAGCATTTT
D gene: -; V gene: TRBV28; clone size: -; J gene: TRBJ1-5; CDR3 protein: CASSPGQRNQPQHF; CDR3 DNA: TGTGCCAGCAGCCCCGGACAGCGTAATCAGCCCCAGCATTTT
D gene: -; V gene: TRBV18; clone size: -; J gene: TRBJ1-2; CDR3 protein: CASSPKAGGGGYTF; CDR3 DNA: TGTGCCAGCTCACCAAAAGCCGGGGGTGGCGGCTACACCTTC
D gene: -; V gene: TRBV5-4; clone size: once; J gene: TRBJ1-2; CDR3 protein: CASSPRPLGTLVGYTF; CDR3 DNA: TGTGCCAGCAGCCCCCGCCCTTTAGGGACACTCGTGGGCTACACCTTC
D gene: TRBD2; V gene: TRBV15; clone size: -; J gene: TRBJ2-7; CDR3 protein: CATSLGGGPYEQYF; CDR3 DNA: TGTGCCACCAGCCTTGGGGGGGGTCCCTACGAGCAGTACTTC
D gene: -; V gene: TRBV30; clone size: -; J gene: TRBJ1-1; CDR3 protein: CAWSSTEYTEAFF; CDR3 DNA: TGTGCCTGGAGTTCGACAGAGTACACTGAAGCTTTCTTT
D gene: TRBD1; V gene: TRBV29-1; clone size: -; J gene: TRBJ1-1; CDR3 protein: CSVGQGFTEAFF; CDR3 DNA: TGCAGCGTGGGACAGGGATTCACTGAAGCTTTCTTT
D gene: TRBD2; V gene: TRBV7-2; clone size: -; J gene: TRBJ2-7; CDR3 protein: CASSQAGTTSYEQYF; CDR3 DNA: TGTGCCAGCAGCCAGGCCGGGACTACCTCCTACGAGCAGTACTTC
D gene: -; V gene: TRBV19; clone size: -; J gene: TRBJ2-4; CDR3 protein: CASSRRAKNIQYF; CDR3 DNA: TGTGCCAGTAGTCGCAGAGCCAAAAACATTCAGTACTTC
D gene: TRBD2; V gene: TRBV5-4; clone size: -; J gene: TRBJ2-6; CDR3 protein: CASSLTSGYPRSGANVLTF; CDR3 DNA: TGTGCCAGCAGCCTCACTAGCGGGTACCCTAGATCTGGGGCCAACGTCCTGACTTTC
D gene: TRBD2; V gene: TRBV7-9; clone size: -; J gene: TRBJ2-7; CDR3 protein: CASSNLGRENPYEQYF; CDR3 DNA: TGTGCCAGCAGCAACCTCGGGCGGGAGAACCCCTACGAGCAGTACTTC
D gene: TRBD2; V gene: TRBV28; clone size: -; J gene: TRBJ2-3; CDR3 protein: CASRAPGLTTRTDTQYF; CDR3 DNA: TGTGCCAGCAGGGCCCCGGGACTAACCACTCGCACAGATACGCAGTATTTT
D gene: TRBD1; V gene: TRBV10-3; clone size: -; J gene: TRBJ1-4; CDR3 protein: CAISESRQGPNEKLFF; CDR3 DNA: TGTGCCATCAGTGAGTCCCGACAGGGGCCTAATGAAAAACTGTTTTTT
D gene: TRBD1; V gene: TRBV27; clone size: -; J gene: TRBJ1-4; CDR3 protein: CASSFGQGKGRGTNEKLFF; CDR3 DNA: TGTGCCAGCAGCTTCGGACAGGGCAAGGGTCGGGGAACTAATGAAAAACTGTTTTTT
D gene: -; V gene: TRBV12-5; clone size: -; J gene: TRBJ2-2; CDR3 protein: CASVCPRELFF; CDR3 DNA: TGTGCTAGTGTCTGTCCCCGGGAGCTGTTTTTT
D gene: -; V gene: TRBV29-1; clone size: -; J gene: TRBJ2-3; CDR3 protein: CSVATGSGETDTQYF; CDR3 DNA: TGCAGCGTTGCGACTGGGAGCGGCGAAACAGATACGCAGTATTTT
D gene: TRBD2; V gene: TRBV19; clone size: -; J gene: TRBJ2-2; CDR3 protein: CASTLAGVAGELFF; CDR3 DNA: TGTGCCAGCACTTTAGCGGGAGTGGCCGGGGAGCTGTTTTTT
D gene: -; V gene: TRBV7-9; clone size: -; J gene: TRBJ2-7; CDR3 protein: CASSLFQGLGGEQYF; CDR3 DNA: TGTGCCAGCAGCTTATTTCAGGGTTTAGGTGGCGAGCAGTACTTC
D gene: TRBD1; V gene: TRBV5-1; clone size: -; J gene: TRBJ1-4; CDR3 protein: CASSLRTGGNEKLFF; CDR3 DNA: TGCGCCAGCAGCTTAAGGACAGGGGGGAATGAAAAACTGTTTTTT
D gene: TRBD1; V gene: TRBV30; clone size: once; J gene: TRBJ1-4; CDR3 protein: CAWSAGQPNEKLFF; CDR3 DNA: TGTGCCTGGAGTGCGGGACAGCCGAATGAAAAACTATTTTTT
D gene: TRBD2; V gene: TRBV11-2; clone size: -; J gene: TRBJ2-7; CDR3 protein: CASSRGLAGVEQYF; CDR3 DNA: TGTGCCAGCAGCCGTGGACTAGCGGGAGTCGAGCAGTACTTC
D gene: TRBD2; V gene: TRBV11-3; clone size: -; J gene: TRBJ2-1; CDR3 protein: CASSHQGGSSYNEQFF; CDR3 DNA: TGTGCCAGCAGCCATCAGGGCGGGAGCTCCTACAATGAGCAGTTCTTC
D gene: -; V gene: TRBV6-4; clone size: -; J gene: TRBJ2-7; CDR3 protein: CASSDWVTETELTYEQYF; CDR3 DNA: TGTGCCAGCAGTGACTGGGTGACAGAGACGGAACTAACCTACGAGCAGTACTTC
D gene: -; V gene: TRBV29-1; clone size: -; J gene: TRBJ1-2; CDR3 protein: CSVEDRFGTRGGYTF; CDR3 DNA: TGCAGCGTTGAAGATCGGTTCGGGACACGCGGCGGCTACACCTTC
D gene: TRBD1; V gene: TRBV7-9; clone size: -; J gene: TRBJ1-1; CDR3 protein: CASSPGTGSSEAFF; CDR3 DNA: TGTGCCAGCAGCCCCGGGACAGGGTCGTCTGAAGCTTTCTTT
D gene: TRBD1; V gene: TRBV28; clone size: -; J gene: TRBJ2-1; CDR3 protein: CASSSGQPRNEQFF; CDR3 DNA: TGTGCCAGCAGTTCGGGACAGCCGCGCAATGAGCAGTTCTTC
D gene: -; V gene: TRBV6-1; clone size: -; J gene: TRBJ2-5; CDR3 protein: CASRLRGLQETQYF; CDR3 DNA: TGTGCCAGCAGACTCCGGGGCCTGCAAGAGACCCAGTACTTC
D gene: -; V gene: TRBV11-1; clone size: -; J gene: TRBJ2-7; CDR3 protein: CASSTIPGSEQYF; CDR3 DNA: TGTGCCAGCAGCACCATTCCGGGTTCCGAGCAGTACTTC
D gene: -; V gene: TRBV15; clone size: -; J gene: TRBJ2-7; CDR3 protein: CATSRAGFDEQYF; CDR3 DNA: TGTGCCACCAGCAGAGCAGGGTTCGACGAGCAGTACTTC
D gene: TRBD1; V gene: TRBV7-9; clone size: -; J gene: TRBJ1-2; CDR3 protein: CASSSGTAAPRYTF; CDR3 DNA: TGTGCCAGCAGCTCCGGGACAGCGGCCCCTCGCTACACCTTC
D gene: -; V gene: TRBV7-3; clone size: -; J gene: TRBJ2-7; CDR3 protein: CASSLFRAGRYEQYF; CDR3 DNA: TGTGCCAGCAGCTTATTCCGGGCAGGGCGGTACGAGCAGTACTTC
D gene: TRBD1; V gene: TRBV27; clone size: few; J gene: TRBJ1-4; CDR3 protein: CASSLVQGFEKLFF; CDR3 DNA: TGTGCCAGCAGTTTAGTACAGGGGTTTGAAAAACTGTTTTTT